These 14 T cell receptor beta chains share one sample of origin, sequenced in a study of blood T cell repertoires in COVID-19. The repertoire was sequenced with immunoSEQ multiplex PCR; TCRdb's copy has only in-frame clones and lacks some. Altogether some 300,000 clones are present, roughly nine tenths being singletons, with the ten largest covering less than 3.5%. Source material: PBMCs or T cells enriched from blood (not recorded which). The receptors were sampled from a woman aged 45 to 65 who had been exposed to COVID-19.

The V and J genes are TRBV25-1 and TRBJ2-2; no firm D call. CDR1 MGHDK and CDR2 SYGVNS come from the germline V gene. Trimming took 4 bases from V and 6 from J, leaving 12 bases between them. The CDR3 consists of 14 residues. The CDR3 protein is CASSGPLFAGELFF. The CDR3 DNA reads TGTGCCAGCAGTGGGCCCCTTTTCGCCGGGGAGCTGTTTTTT.

The J gene is TRBJ2-2, the V gene TRBV2; 10 positions agree with TRBD1. This CDR3 contains 16 residues. Per germline, CDR1 SNHLY and CDR2 FYNNEI. V shed 6 bases, J shed 6 bases, and the junction held 10 bases outside the gene matches. The CDR3 loop is CASSRILTGGSGELFF. CDR3 nucleotide sequence: TGTGCCAGCAGCCGAATCTTGACAGGGGGCTCCGGGGAGCTGTTTTTT. The full variable domain, in which reference TRBV2 and TRBJ2-2 provide the parts outside the CDR3, is EPEVTQTPSHQVTQMGQEVILRCVPISNHLYFYWYRQILGQKVEFLVSFYNNEISEKSEIFDDQFSVERPDGSNFTLKIRSTKLEDSAMYFCASSRILTGGSGELFFGEGSRLTVL.

The chain employs TRBV5-1 and TRBJ2-7; TRBD1 might be the D (5 bases). The germline CDR1 and CDR2 sequences are SGHRS and YFSETQ. This CDR3 is 14 amino acids long. V lost 4 bases and J lost 2, with 13 bases in between. The CDR3 DNA reads as TGCGCCAGCAGCGATCCAGGGAAGACCTACGAGCAGTACTTC. It is translated as CASSDPGKTYEQYF.

The rearrangement uses TRBV30 and TRBJ1-4; TRBD1 matches at 11 bases. The CDR3 consists of 16 residues. Germline V gene lookup returns CDR1 GTSNPN and CDR2 SVGIG (reference sequence). V shed 2 bases and J 3 bases; nucleotides not matched to a gene: 5. CDR3 bases: TGTGCCTGGAGTCTCGGGACAGGGGGGGCTAATGAAAAACTGTTTTTT. This codes for CAWSLGTGGANEKLFF.

This rearrangement joins TRBV7-6 to TRBJ2-3, with 8 positions matching TRBD1. The germline V gene encodes CDR1 SGHVS and CDR2 FNYEAQ. The CDR3 has 17 amino acids. The J segment lost 3 bases and the V segment lost 5 bases, leaving 13 bases of the junction unmatched. CDR3: CASSLSPGQGGTDTQYF. CDR3 bases: TGTGCCAGCAGCCTAAGTCCCGGACAGGGTGGGACAGATACGCAGTATTTT.

The chain couples TRBV27 to TRBJ2-7; 11 bases map to TRBD2. The CDR3 extends over 15 amino acids. CDR1 and CDR2 from the germline V gene are MNHEY and SMNVEV (reference sequence). J gave up 1 base and V 2 bases, and 1 base lay outside the gene matches. In nucleotides, the CDR3 is TGTGCCAGCAGTTTAGGGACTAGCGGTTCCTACGAGCAGTACTTC. Translation gives CASSLGTSGSYEQYF.

This chain connects TRBV6-1 to TRBJ1-1, with 8 bases identical to TRBD1. V shed 2 bases, J shed 5 bases, and the junction held 7 bases outside the gene matches. Germline CDR1 MNHNS, CDR2 SASEGT. The length of the CDR3 is 15 residues. In DNA form, the CDR3 reads TGTGCCAGCAGTGAACTATGGACAGGGAGTACTGAAGCTTTCTTT. It codes for CASSELWTGSTEAFF.

This chain connects TRBV6-5 to TRBJ2-3, with D possibly being TRBD1 (6 bases). The CDR3 extends over 14 amino acids. Germline V gene sequence: CDR1 MNHEY, CDR2 SVGAGI. Trimming cost V 3 bases and J 1 base, with 8 bases left between them. The CDR3 protein is CASSYNRGTDTQYF. The CDR3 DNA reads TGTGCCAGCAGTTATAACAGGGGCACAGATACGCAGTATTTT.

V gene TRBV30 combines with J gene TRBJ2-6; D perhaps matches TRBD1 (5 bases). Germline V gene lookup returns CDR1 GTSNPN and CDR2 SVGIG (reference sequence). Trimming removed 4 bases at V and 2 bases at J, with 6 bases between. The length of the CDR3 is 13 residues. CDR3 bases: TGTGCCTGGACCAGGGCTGGGGCCAACGTCCTGACTTTC. It encodes CAWTRAGANVLTF.

This clone was detected only once. The chain uses TRBV4-1 and TRBJ2-1, with D perhaps TRBD1 (6 bases). Per the germline V gene, CDR1 is MGHRA and CDR2 is YSYEKL. The ends were cut back, 4 bases at V and 5 bases at J, with 15 bases in the middle. The CDR3 contains 15 residues. CDR3 nucleotides: TGCGCCAGCAGCCCTGGACAGATTACCAACAATGAGCAGTTCTTC. Its translation: CASSPGQITNNEQFF.

Here the CDR3 DNA reads TGCGCCAGCAGCAAGGGGACAGGGTTCAACTACGAGCAGTACTTC. Its translation is CASSKGTGFNYEQYF. This chain connects TRBV5-1 to TRBJ2-7, with 9 bases that match TRBD1. The CDR3 length is 15 residues. The V gene end was trimmed by 4 bases and the J gene end by 3 bases; junction bases not matched to a gene: 8. The V gene's germline CDR1 is SGHRS and CDR2 YFSETQ.

Here the CDR3 DNA reads TGTGCCAGCAGCCTCTCGCGGGGGGCGCTGGAAGAGACCCAGTACTTC. Protein product: CASSLSRGALEETQYF. The chain links TRBV4-2 to TRBJ2-5; 8 positions match TRBD2. This CDR3 contains 16 residues. Trimming cost V 4 bases and J 3 bases; bases outside gene matches: 10. Germline values: CDR1 LGHNA, CDR2 YNFKEQ.

This clone was seen a single time. The V and J genes are TRBV9 and TRBJ2-1; maybe TRBD2 (6 bases). CDR3 length: 15 residues. CDR1 and CDR2 (germline): SGDLS, YYNGEE. V lost 1 base and J lost 4, with 12 bases in between. The chain's CDR3 is CASSVLGGRYNEQFF. DNA of the CDR3: TGTGCCAGCAGCGTACTCGGAGGGCGTTACAATGAGCAGTTCTTC.

The V gene is TRBV6-1, the J gene TRBJ2-7, with D possibly matching TRBD1 (6 bases). Germline assignment: CDR1 MNHNS and CDR2 SASEGT. The V end was cut by 3 bases, the J end by 6 bases, with 15 bases between. The CDR3 has 14 amino acids. CDR3 in amino acids: CASSEESTQGEQYF. CDR3 bases: TGTGCCAGCAGTGAGGAAAGTACACAGGGCGAGCAGTACTTC.